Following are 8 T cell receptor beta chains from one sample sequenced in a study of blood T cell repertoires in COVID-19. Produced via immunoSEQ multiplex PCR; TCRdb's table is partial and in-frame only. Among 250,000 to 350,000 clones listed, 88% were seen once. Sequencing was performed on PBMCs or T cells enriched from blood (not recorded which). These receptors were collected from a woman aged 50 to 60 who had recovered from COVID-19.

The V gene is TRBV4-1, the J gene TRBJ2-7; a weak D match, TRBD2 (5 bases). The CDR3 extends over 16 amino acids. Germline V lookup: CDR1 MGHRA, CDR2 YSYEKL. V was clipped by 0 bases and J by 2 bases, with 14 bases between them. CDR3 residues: CASSQDRGDGAYEQYF. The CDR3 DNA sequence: TGCGCCAGCAGCCAAGATCGGGGTGACGGGGCCTACGAGCAGTACTTC.

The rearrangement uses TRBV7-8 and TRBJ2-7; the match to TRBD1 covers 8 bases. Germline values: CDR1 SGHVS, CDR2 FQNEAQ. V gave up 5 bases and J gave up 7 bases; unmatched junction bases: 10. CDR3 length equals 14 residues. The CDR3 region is CASSTGGQQREQYF. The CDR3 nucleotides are TGTGCCAGCAGCACAGGGGGACAGCAAAGAGAGCAGTACTTC. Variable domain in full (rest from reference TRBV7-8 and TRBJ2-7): GAGVSQSPRYKVAKRGQDVALRCDPISGHVSLFWYQQALGQGPEFLTYFQNEAQLDKSGLPSDRFFAERPEGSVSTLKIQRTQQEDSAVYLCASSTGGQQREQYFGPGTRLTVT.

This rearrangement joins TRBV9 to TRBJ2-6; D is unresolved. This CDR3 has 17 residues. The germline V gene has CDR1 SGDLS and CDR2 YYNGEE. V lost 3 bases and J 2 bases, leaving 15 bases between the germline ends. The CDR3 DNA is TGTGCCAGCAGCGGCTACGTGGCCGCGGCTGGGGCCAACGTCCTGACTTTC. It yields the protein CASSGYVAAAGANVLTF.

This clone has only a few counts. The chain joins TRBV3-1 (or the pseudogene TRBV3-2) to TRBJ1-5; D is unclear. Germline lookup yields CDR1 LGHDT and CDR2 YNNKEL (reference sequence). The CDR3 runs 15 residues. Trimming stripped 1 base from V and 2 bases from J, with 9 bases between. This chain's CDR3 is CASSQAPVGNQPQHF. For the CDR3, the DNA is TGTGCCAGCAGCCAAGCGCCGGTCGGCAATCAGCCCCAGCATTTT.

CDR3 amino acids: CASSQGLAITDTQYF. CDR3 sequence (DNA): TGTGCCAGCAGCCAGGGACTAGCGATCACAGATACGCAGTATTTT. The J gene is TRBJ2-3, the V gene TRBV6-4; 10 bases align to TRBD2. V dropped 6 bases and J dropped 2; count of bases not matched to a gene: 5. Germline loops: CDR1 MRHNA, CDR2 SNTAGT. CDR3 length: 15 amino acids.

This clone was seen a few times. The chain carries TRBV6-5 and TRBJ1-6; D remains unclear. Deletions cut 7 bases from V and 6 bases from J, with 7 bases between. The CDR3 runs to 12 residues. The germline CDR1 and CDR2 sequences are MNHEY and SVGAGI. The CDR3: CASTLINSPLHF. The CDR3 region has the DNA TGTGCCAGCACCCTTATTAATTCACCCCTCCACTTT.

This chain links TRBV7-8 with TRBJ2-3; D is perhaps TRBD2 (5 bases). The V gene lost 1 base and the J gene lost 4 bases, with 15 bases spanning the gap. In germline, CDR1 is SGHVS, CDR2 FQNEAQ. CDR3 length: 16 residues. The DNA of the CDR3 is TGTGCCAGCAGCTTAGGTCGTCTAGTACTAGCAGATACGCAGTATTTT. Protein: CASSLGRLVLADTQYF.

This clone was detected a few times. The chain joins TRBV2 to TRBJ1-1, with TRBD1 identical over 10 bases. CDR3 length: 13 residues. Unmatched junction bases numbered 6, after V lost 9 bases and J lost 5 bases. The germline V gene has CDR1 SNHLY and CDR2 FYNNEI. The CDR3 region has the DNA TGTGCCAGGAAGGACAGGGGGGGGACTGAAGCTTTCTTT. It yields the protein CARKDRGGTEAFF.